The following is a T cell receptor (beta chain) sequence with its context. Its antigen remains unknown. The data stem from a study of cytomegalovirus exposure and HLA in healthy donors. Study as a whole: Of more than 350 genotyped donors, approximately 80% clustered with self-reported Caucasian donors.

There were likely unrecorded immune exposures, though donors were nominally healthy when sampled. Vbeta (60) and Jbeta (13) primers were used in the PCR. Assay: immunoSEQ multiplex PCR; the TCRdb copy retains only in-frame clones and omits some. The sample lists about 150,000 clones, about 80% occurring once. Points from the study as a whole: A later analysis reportedly found fewer N-insertions in an Asian-associated ancestry cluster than the approximately 670-donor mean.

The clonotype comes from a woman in her forties or fifties in good health and CMV-seropositive. The specimen was PBMCs.

The CDR3 DNA reads TGTGCCAGCAGTTTCGACAGGGGTAATCAGCCCCAGCATTTT. This encodes CASSFDRGNQPQHF. V usage is TRBV2 and J usage is TRBJ1-5; 8 positions match TRBD1. Germline assignment: CDR1 SNHLY and CDR2 FYNNEI. V lost 5 bases to trimming and J lost 4 bases; unmatched junction nucleotides: 4. CDR3 length: 14 residues.